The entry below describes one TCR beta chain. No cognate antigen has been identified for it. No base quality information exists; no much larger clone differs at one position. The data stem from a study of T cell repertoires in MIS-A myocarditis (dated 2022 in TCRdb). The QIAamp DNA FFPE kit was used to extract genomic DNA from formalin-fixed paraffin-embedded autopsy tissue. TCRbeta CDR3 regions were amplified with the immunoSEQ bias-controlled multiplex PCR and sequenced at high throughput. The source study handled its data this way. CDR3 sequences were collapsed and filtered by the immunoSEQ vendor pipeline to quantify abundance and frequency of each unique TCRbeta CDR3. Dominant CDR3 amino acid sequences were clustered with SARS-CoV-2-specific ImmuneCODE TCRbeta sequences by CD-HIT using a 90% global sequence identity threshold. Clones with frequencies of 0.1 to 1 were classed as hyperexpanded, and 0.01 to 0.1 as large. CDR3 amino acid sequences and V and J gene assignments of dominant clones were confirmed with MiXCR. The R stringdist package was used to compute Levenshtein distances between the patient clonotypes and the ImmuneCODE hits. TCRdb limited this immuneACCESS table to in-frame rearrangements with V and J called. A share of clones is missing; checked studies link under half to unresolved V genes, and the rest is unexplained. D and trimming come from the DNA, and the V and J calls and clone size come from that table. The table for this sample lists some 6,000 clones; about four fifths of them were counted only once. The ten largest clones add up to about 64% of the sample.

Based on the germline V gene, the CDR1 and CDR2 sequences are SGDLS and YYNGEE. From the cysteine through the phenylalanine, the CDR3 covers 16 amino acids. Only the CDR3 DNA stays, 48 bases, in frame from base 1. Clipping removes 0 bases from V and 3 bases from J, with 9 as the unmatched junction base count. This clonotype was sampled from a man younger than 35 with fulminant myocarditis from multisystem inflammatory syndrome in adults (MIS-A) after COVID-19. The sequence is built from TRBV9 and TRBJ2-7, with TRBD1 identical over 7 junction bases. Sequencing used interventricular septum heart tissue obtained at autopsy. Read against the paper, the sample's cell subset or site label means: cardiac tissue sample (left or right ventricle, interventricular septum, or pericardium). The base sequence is TGTGCCAGCAGCGTAGGGGTCCGGGACAGCCACTACGAGCAGTACTTC. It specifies CASSVGVRDSHYEQYF.